Here is one T cell receptor (beta chain) with its context. Its antigen remains unidentified. V lost 4 bases, J lost 4 bases, and 15 bases lay in between. This CDR3 is 15 amino acids long. The germline V gene has CDR1 SGDLS and CDR2 YYNGEE. These data are taken from a study of beta chain features in type 1 diabetes. Study-level findings and limits: Relative to healthy donors, patients appeared to have naive, central memory and Treg TCRB repertoires that were more similar. In type 1 diabetes patients, VDJ junctions had fewer insertions; deletions at these junctions were more frequent.

The sequenced template was cDNA made from the entire isolated RNA. Clones were sequenced by immunoSEQ multiplex PCR, and TCRdb holds only the in-frame ones, with some missing. The data show about 220,000 clones, under 13% seen once. Researchers reported sorting CD4+ naive, central memory, regulatory and stem cell-like memory cells via CD45RO/CCR7/CD25/CD127/CD95/CD27. Each population that was sorted was more than 98% pure. The gene calls are TRBV9 and TRBJ2-1; tentative D call: TRBD1 (6 bases). Sequencing used central memory CD4+ T cells from blood. The receptor's source is a man aged 18-30 years in good health. The CDR3 nucleotides are TGTGCCAGCAGCAGACGACAGGAGATTTACAATGAGCAGTTCTTC. Its protein product is CASSRRQEIYNEQFF.